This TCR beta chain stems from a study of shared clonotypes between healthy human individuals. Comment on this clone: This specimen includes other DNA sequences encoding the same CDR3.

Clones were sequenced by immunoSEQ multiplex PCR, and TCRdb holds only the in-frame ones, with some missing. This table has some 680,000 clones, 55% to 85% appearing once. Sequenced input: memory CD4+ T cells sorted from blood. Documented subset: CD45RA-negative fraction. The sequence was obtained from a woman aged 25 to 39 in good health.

DNA for the CDR3: TGTGCCAGTAGTACCGGGACAGCGGGAAACACCATATATTTT. This codes for CASSTGTAGNTIYF. This chain uses TRBV19 with TRBJ1-3; TRBD1 matches 7 bases. Germline values: CDR1 LNHDA, CDR2 SQIVND (reference sequence). This CDR3 region has 14 residues. V dropped 4 bases and J dropped 4; count of bases not matched to a gene: 4. Complete variable domain (other parts from reference TRBV19 and TRBJ1-3): DGGITQSPKYLFRKEGQNVTLSCEQNLNHDAMYWYRQDPGQGLRLIYYSQIVNDFQKGDIAEGYSVSREKKESFPLTVTSAQKNPTAFYLCASSTGTAGNTIYFGEGSWLTVV.